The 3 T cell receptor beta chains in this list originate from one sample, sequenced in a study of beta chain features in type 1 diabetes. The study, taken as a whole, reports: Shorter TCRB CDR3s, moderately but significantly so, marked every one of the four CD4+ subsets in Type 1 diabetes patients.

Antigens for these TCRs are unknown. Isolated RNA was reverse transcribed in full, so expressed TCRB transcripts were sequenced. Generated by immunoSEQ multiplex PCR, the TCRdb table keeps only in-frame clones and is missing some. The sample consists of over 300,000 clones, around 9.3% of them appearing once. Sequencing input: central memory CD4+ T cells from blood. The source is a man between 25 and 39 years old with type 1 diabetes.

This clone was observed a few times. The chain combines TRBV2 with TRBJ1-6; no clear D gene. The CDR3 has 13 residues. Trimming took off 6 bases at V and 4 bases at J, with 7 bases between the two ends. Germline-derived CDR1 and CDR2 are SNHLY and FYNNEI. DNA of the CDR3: TGTGCCAGCAGGACGGATTATAATTCACCCCTCCACTTT. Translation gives CASRTDYNSPLHF.

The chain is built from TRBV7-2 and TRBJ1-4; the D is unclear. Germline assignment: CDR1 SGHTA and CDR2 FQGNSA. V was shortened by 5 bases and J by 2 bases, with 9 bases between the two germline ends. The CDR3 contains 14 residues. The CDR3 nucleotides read TGTGCCAGCAGCGAGCAAGGCACTAATGAAAAACTGTTTTTT. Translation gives CASSEQGTNEKLFF.

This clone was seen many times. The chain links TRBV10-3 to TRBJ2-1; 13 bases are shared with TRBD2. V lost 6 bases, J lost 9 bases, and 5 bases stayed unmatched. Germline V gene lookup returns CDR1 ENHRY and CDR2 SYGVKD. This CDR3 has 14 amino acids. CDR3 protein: CAIRGTSGESEQFF. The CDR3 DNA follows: TGTGCCATCAGGGGGACTAGCGGGGAAAGTGAGCAGTTCTTC.